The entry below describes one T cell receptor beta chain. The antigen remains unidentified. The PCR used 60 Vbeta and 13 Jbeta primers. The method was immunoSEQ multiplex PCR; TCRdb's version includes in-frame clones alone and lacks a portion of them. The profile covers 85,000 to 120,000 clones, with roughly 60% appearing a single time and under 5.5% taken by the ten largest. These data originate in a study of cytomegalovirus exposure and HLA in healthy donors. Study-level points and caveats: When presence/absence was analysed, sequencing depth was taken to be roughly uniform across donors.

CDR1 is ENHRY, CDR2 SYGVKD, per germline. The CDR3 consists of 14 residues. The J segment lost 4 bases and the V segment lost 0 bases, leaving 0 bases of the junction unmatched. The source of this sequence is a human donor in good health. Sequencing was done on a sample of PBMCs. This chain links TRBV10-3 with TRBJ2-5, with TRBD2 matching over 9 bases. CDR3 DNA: TGTGCCATCAGTGAGTCACTAGCGGGAGAGACCCAGTACTTC. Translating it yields CAISESLAGETQYF.